The clone carrying this T cell receptor (beta chain) was seen only a few times. As yet, its antigen is unknown. Each person with ophthalmopathy scored at least 3 on the Clinical Activity Score, reached NOSPECS grade 4 or higher, and had been ill under 3 months. Germline-derived CDR1 and CDR2 are DFQATT and SNEGSKA (reference sequence). The CDR3 runs 14 residues. V lost 4 bases to trimming and J lost 5 bases, with 17 bases between them. Template material for amplifying TCR beta CDR3 regions consisted of RNA transcripts. Carried out on the TCR CDR3, a first-round RT-PCR used the HTBI primer set. TCRdb reprocessed the multiplex PCR reads with MiXCR, giving one entry per CDR3 protein. The table includes hundreds of thousands of distinct CDR3 sequences, around 20% detected once. This specimen comes from a study of T cells in Graves' hyperthyroidism and ophthalmopathy. The study's findings and limits: Separating ophthalmopathy from stable hyperthyroidism was achieved by a 13 V-J model.

Input material: blood. V is TRBV20-1 and J is TRBJ1-2, with TRBD1 as a possible D gene (6 bases). The receptor's source is a man aged 25-40 years with Graves' ophthalmopathy. CDR3 region: CSATNPGAGYGYTF. DNA for the CDR3: TGCAGTGCTACAAACCCGGGGGCTGGGTATGGCTACACCTTC.